This TCR beta chain was captured in a study of blood T cell repertoires in COVID-19. Study details: Some COVID-19 samples were acute and others convalescent; all came from the United States, Italy and Spain.

As processed by the authors: Reference gene primer amplification gave estimated nucleated cell counts. Here immunoSEQ multiplex PCR was the method, and the copy in TCRdb shows in-frame clones only, minus some. For V, J and clone size, that table is used; D and trimming come from the DNA. The table includes about 150,000 clones, about 85% detected once. Sequenced material: peripheral blood. The source of this sequence is a woman aged 60 to 75 with COVID-19, enrolled during active disease.

The DNA for the CDR3 is TGTGCCAGCAGTGAAGGCGGGGGCTGGTCTAATGAAAAACTGTTTTTT. Protein product: CASSEGGGWSNEKLFF. V usage is TRBV6-1 and J usage is TRBJ1-4; tentative D call: TRBD1 (6 bases). The CDR3 has 16 amino acids. The germline gives CDR1 MNHNS, CDR2 SASEGT. The V and J ends lost 1 base and 3 bases respectively, with 12 bases between them.